The rows below give T cell receptor beta chains drawn from one sample of a study of T cell repertoires in cytomegalovirus infection. TCRdb used MiXCR to reprocess the reads, holding one entry per CDR3 protein. This table holds some 180,000 distinct CDR3 sequences, 8% to 10% found once. Sequencing was done on a sample of PBMCs. All receptors derive from a human donor in good health (CMV status not recorded). Some clones in this sample may be carry-over from other donors' samples. The CDR3 runs from the conserved cysteine through the conserved F or W. Expanded clones get a size class; other rows say once, few or many, or leave the size out.

>TRBV7-2|TRBJ1-2|many
CASSLNLMSGTGGGYGYTF
>TRBV7-8|TRBJ2-5|medium-sized
CASSLGVMMGETQYF
>TRBV5-4|TRBJ2-5|many
CASSLIGVGETQYF
>TRBV4-2|TRBJ2-2|few
CASSQDRNSGRAGELFF
>TRBV28|TRBJ2-3|-
CASSLSPTGGQTDTQYF
>TRBV12-3/TRBV12-4|TRBJ2-5|many
CASKLTGWETQYF
>TRBV6-2/TRBV6-3|TRBJ2-1|many
CASSSGQGEYNEQFF
>TRBV30|TRBJ1-1|-
CALLQGGAEAFF
>TRBV7-2|TRBJ2-7|many
CASSFVQGTYEQYF
>TRBV11-2|TRBJ2-7|many
CASSLTNTVNEQYF
>TRBV20-1|TRBJ2-7|-
CSASQPREFYEQYF
>TRBV7-9|TRBJ1-2|many
CASSPPEGGFNSDGYTF
>TRBV7-9|TRBJ1-1|many
CASSLSAGSTEAFF
>TRBV2|TRBJ2-7|few
CASSESGITVEQYF
>TRBV6-2/TRBV6-3|TRBJ1-5|-
CASIRPRIRNQPQHF
>TRBV20-1|TRBJ2-1|few
CSARDWASEQFF
>TRBV11-2|TRBJ2-6|many
CASSLEGLWANVLTF
>TRBV10-3|TRBJ1-1|few
CAIQGANTEAFF
>TRBV20-1|TRBJ2-5|few
CSARRQDQETQYF
>TRBV7-2|TRBJ1-3|many
CASSSGGSGNTIYF
>TRBV20-1|TRBJ2-5|many
CSARDKLAGLQETQYF
>TRBV7-2|TRBJ1-2|many
CASSFVGELGSGYTF
>TRBV6-2/TRBV6-3|TRBJ2-7|-
CASSFFYEQYF
>TRBV15|TRBJ2-3|few
CATSRAKAGGLTDTQYF
>TRBV24-1|TRBJ2-6|few
CATSEGGSGANVLTF
>TRBV29-1|TRBJ1-2|few
CSVDNWDTNYGYTF
>TRBV5-6|TRBJ2-4|many
CASSGPGAKNIQYF
>TRBV7-8|TRBJ1-1|many
CASSLEVAGAQAFF
>TRBV7-2|TRBJ2-3|many
CASREIADTQYF
>TRBV15|TRBJ2-1|-
CATSRDGTGGTYNEQFF
>TRBV14|TRBJ1-6|many
CASSPTTASPLHF
>TRBV27|TRBJ1-6|many
CASSPMVASYNSPLHF
>TRBV29-1|TRBJ2-1|few
CSAQGFSRVLEQFF
>TRBV12-3/TRBV12-4|TRBJ2-2|few
CASRPEWVAGPPNTGELFF
>TRBV7-2|TRBJ2-3|many
CASSLGQGATDTQYF
>TRBV19|TRBJ1-5|many
CASSADRAISNQPQHF
>TRBV5-4|TRBJ1-1|few
CASSGTDGRNTEAFF
>TRBV7-2|TRBJ1-1|many
CASTPPGVSNTEAFF
>TRBV28|TRBJ1-5|many
CASSPRILLSQPQHF
>TRBV29-1|TRBJ2-3|few
CSAYSGSGSDTQYF
>TRBV7-8|TRBJ2-1|many
CASSLVVGSSYNEQFF
>TRBV28|TRBJ2-1|many
CASSLKVYNEQFF
>TRBV15|TRBJ1-5|-
CATSRREGSQHF
>TRBV6-6|TRBJ2-5|many
CASSLVGGETQYF
>TRBV28|TRBJ1-1|-
CASSLNPTAPNTEAFF
>TRBV20-1|TRBJ2-5|many
CSANKAGDQETQYF
>TRBV12-3/TRBV12-4|TRBJ1-5|few
CASKEGQGYQPQHF
>TRBV28|TRBJ2-3|many
CASSFSGGAIDTQYF
>TRBV12-3/TRBV12-4|TRBJ1-6|many
CASSPAGNSPLHF
>TRBV12-3/TRBV12-4|TRBJ2-1|-
CASSLSGGRHNEQFF
>TRBV5-1|TRBJ2-5|few
CASSPGRETQYF
>TRBV6-6|TRBJ1-5|few
CASRVGQGHNQPQHF
>TRBV11-2|TRBJ2-3|many
CASADGRGFSTDTQYF
>TRBV7-2|TRBJ2-3|many
CASSWGGRTDTQYF
>TRBV6-2/TRBV6-3|TRBJ2-6|many
CASRSAGTGANVLTF
>TRBV7-2|TRBJ2-5|few
CASSRYGSSETQYF
>TRBV6-2/TRBV6-3|TRBJ1-4|many
CASSRDRATNEKLFF
>TRBV11-3|TRBJ2-1|few
CASSLDSGEHEQFF
>TRBV28|TRBJ1-5|-
CASNTGTGGNQPQHF